These 17 T cell receptor beta chains came from one sample sequenced in a study of blood T cells in healthy people across ages. Primed by a sample-barcoded 5' primer and a J-beta primer mix, a second PCR proceeded for about 7 to 11 cycles. TCRdb ran MiXCR on the 5' RACE reads and lists one entry per CDR3 protein. Of about 1.8 million distinct CDR3 sequences detected, about 49% appear once; the ten largest clones hold more than 2%. The specimen sequenced was blood. All receptors derive from a woman aged 40 to 49 in good health.

In its sample, this clonotype was seen a few times. The rearrangement uses TRBV7-2 and TRBJ2-3, with 10 bases fitting TRBD2. Trimming at V came to 1 base and at J to 3 bases, leaving 10 bases not matched to a gene. The CDR3 spans 18 residues. Germline-derived CDR1 and CDR2 are SGHTA and FQGNSA. The CDR3 is CASSLDSQLAGVTDTQYF. In DNA, the CDR3 is TGTGCCAGCAGCTTAGATTCACAGCTAGCGGGGGTTACAGATACGCAGTATTTT.

Here the CDR3 reads CASSQGLAGYEQFF. DNA of the CDR3: TGCGCCAGCAGCCAGGGACTAGCGGGGTATGAGCAGTTCTTC. This chain uses TRBV4-3 with TRBJ2-1; 13 bases match TRBD2. This CDR3 region has 14 residues. Per germline, CDR1 LGHNA and CDR2 YSLEER. The V and J ends lost 3 bases and 8 bases, in that order; junction bases with no gene match: 1.

This sequence joins TRBV6-1 and TRBJ2-4; D unresolved. Germline values: CDR1 MNHNS, CDR2 SASEGT. The CDR3 is 12 amino acids. Trimming removed 5 bases from V and 7 bases from J, with 9 bases in between. The CDR3 spells CASSLVMNIQYF. DNA of the CDR3: TGTGCCAGCAGTTTGGTAATGAACATTCAGTACTTC.

In its sample, this clonotype was seen many times. The genes are TRBV10-3 and TRBJ2-5; 7 nucleotides match TRBD2. CDR3 length: 13 amino acids. Trimming at V came to 3 bases and at J to 5 bases, leaving 3 bases not matched to a gene. The germline V gene has CDR1 ENHRY and CDR2 SYGVKD. The CDR3 nucleotides read TGTGCCATCAGTGAACCAGCGGGGGAGACCCAGTACTTC. Translating gives CAISEPAGETQYF.

The chain links TRBV6-5 to TRBJ1-4; the D is unclear. In germline, CDR1 is MNHEY, CDR2 SVGAGI. V lost 0 bases to trimming and J lost 7 bases, with 24 bases between them. The CDR3 totals 19 residues. The chain's CDR3 is CASSYSEADLRWLREKLFF. DNA for the CDR3: TGTGCCAGCAGTTACTCTGAGGCGGACCTCAGGTGGTTACGTGAAAAACTGTTTTTT.

The gene calls are TRBV6-2 or TRBV6-3 and TRBJ2-4; perhaps TRBD2 as D (5 bases). Germline assignment: CDR1 MNHEY and CDR2 SVGEGT. The CDR3 runs 16 residues. Trimming stripped 1 base from V and 0 bases from J, with 10 bases between. The CDR3 region has the DNA TGTGCCAGCAGTTACTTGGGAGAGGGAGCCAAAAACATTCAGTACTTC. This codes for CASSYLGEGAKNIQYF.

This rearrangement joins TRBV5-1 to TRBJ2-1; 12 bases line up with TRBD2. The CDR3 contains 15 residues. Looked up from germline, CDR1 is SGHRS and CDR2 is YFSETQ. V dropped 2 bases and J dropped 13; count of bases not matched to a gene: 10. The chain's CDR3 is CASSFLAGGQETQFF. In DNA, the CDR3 is TGCGCCAGCAGCTTCCTAGCGGGGGGGCAAGAGACCCAGTTCTTC.

The chain is built from TRBV5-1 and TRBJ2-7; D might be TRBD2 (5 bases). CDR1 is SGHRS and CDR2 is YFSETQ in the germline V gene. This CDR3 contains 14 residues. The V end was cut by 0 bases, the J end by 6 bases, with 13 bases between. The CDR3, as DNA: TGCGCCAGCAGCTTGGTTTCGGGGATGGGCGAGCAGTACTTC. This gives the protein CASSLVSGMGEQYF.

The chain has TRBV11-2 and TRBJ2-1, with D perhaps TRBD2 (6 bases). Trimming pared 0 bases from V and 7 bases from J, leaving 16 bases between. The CDR3 length is 16 residues. CDR1 and CDR2 (germline): SGHAT, FQNNGV. This CDR3 reads CASSLDGGADWNEQFF. The CDR3 DNA follows: TGTGCCAGCAGCTTAGATGGAGGGGCGGACTGGAATGAGCAGTTCTTC.

As for this clonotype: Being one base from a much bigger clone, this may be a read error. This chain joins TRBV7-2 and TRBJ2-5; the match to TRBD2 covers 8 bases. The CDR3 sequence is 12 residues long. CDR1 and CDR2 from the germline V gene are SGHTA and FQGNSA. The V gene end was trimmed by 1 base and the J gene end by 13 bases; junction bases not matched to a gene: 5. The CDR3 spells CASSLVGLAGYF. The DNA of the CDR3 is TGTGCCAGCAGCTTAGTAGGGCTAGCGGGGTACTTC.

The gene calls are TRBV20-1 and TRBJ2-4; D possibly corresponds to TRBD2 (6 bases). With 4 bases removed from V and 8 bases from J, the gap between germline ends came to 18 bases. The V gene's germline CDR1 is DFQATT and CDR2 SNEGSKA (reference sequence). The CDR3 spans 14 residues. This CDR3 reads CSATPYIGEDIQYF. CDR3 in DNA: TGCAGTGCTACCCCATACATCGGGGAGGACATTCAGTACTTC.

The rearrangement uses TRBV13 and TRBJ2-1; D ambiguous. The CDR3 length is 15 residues. V was shortened by 0 bases and J by 0 bases, with 6 bases between the two germline ends. Looked up from germline, CDR1 is PRHDT and CDR2 is FYEKMQ (reference sequence). CDR3 in DNA: TGTGCCAGCAGCTTAGGGGACGGCTCCTACAATGAGCAGTTCTTC. Translated: CASSLGDGSYNEQFF.

The genes are TRBV10-2 and TRBJ2-1, with 9 bases lining up with TRBD2. The J call may be mistaken, given a closer DNA end match to TRBJ2-7. CDR3 size: 13 residues. Germline-derived CDR1 and CDR2 are WSHSY and SAAADI. Here the CDR3 reads CASESSGAHEQYF. CDR3 in DNA: TGCGCCAGCGAGTCTAGCGGGGCGCACGAGCAGTACTTC.

The chain joins TRBV9 to TRBJ1-2; possible D gene TRBD1, 6 bases. The germline V and J ends were trimmed by 3 bases and 0 bases, with 12 bases remaining between them. Germline V CDR1 and CDR2: SGDLS, YYNGEE. This CDR3 is built from 15 residues. The CDR3: CASSAGTIANYGYTF. The CDR3 DNA is TGTGCCAGCAGCGCCGGGACAATAGCTAACTATGGCTACACCTTC.

The rearrangement links TRBV11-2 to TRBJ2-1; a weak D match, TRBD1 (6 bases). Germline V gene lookup returns CDR1 SGHAT and CDR2 FQNNGV. V lost 7 bases and J 1 base, leaving 14 bases between the germline ends. The length of the CDR3 is 15 residues. The DNA for the CDR3 is TGTGCCAGCAACCCAGGGGCGGTTTCCTACAATGAGCAGTTCTTC. This gives the protein CASNPGAVSYNEQFF.

Here the CDR3 reads CASSQSVRVNNQPQHF. The DNA of the CDR3 is TGCGCCAGCAGCCAATCTGTTCGGGTAAACAATCAGCCCCAGCATTTT. The chain recombines TRBV4-1 with TRBJ1-5, with D unresolved. The V gene's germline CDR1 is MGHRA and CDR2 YSYEKL. There are 16 residues in the CDR3. Between the trimmed V and J ends, which lost 2 bases and 3 bases, there was a span of 14 bases.

The rearrangement links TRBV4-1 to TRBJ1-2; tentative D call: TRBD1 (6 bases). This CDR3 contains 19 residues. Germline V CDR1 and CDR2: MGHRA, YSYEKL. Trimming removed 1 base from V and 2 bases from J, with 23 bases in between. The CDR3 region has the DNA TGCGCCAGCAGCCAAGGAAGGTTTCAGGGGTGGATTTACAACTATGGCTACACCTTC. Protein product: CASSQGRFQGWIYNYGYTF.